This TCR beta chain was sequenced in a study of shared clonotypes between healthy human individuals. General study findings and limits: Generally, estimated richness proved larger in naive subsets than it did in memory subsets.

Naive CD8 cells, CD45RO-negative and positively selected for CCR7, excluded terminally differentiated effector memory CD45RA+ cells. Within Nashville, Tennessee resided all donors, each a Caucasian adult. Of note for this clone: Its target is unknown.

CDR3 length: 11 residues. With 1 base removed from V and 9 bases from J, the gap between germline ends came to 6 bases. Germline V gene data show CDR1 as SGHDN and CDR2 as FVKESK. Only in-frame clones appear in the TCRdb table, and some are missing; sequencing was by immunoSEQ multiplex PCR. The table lists about 2 million clones, around 96% of them singletons. This receptor was identified in a man between 18 and 29 years old in good health. The sample taken for sequencing was naive CD8+ T cells sorted from blood. This chain links TRBV14 with TRBJ2-5; D gene unclear. The DNA of the CDR3 is TGTGCCAGCAGCCAAGGTGGCCCCCAGTACTTC. Protein product: CASSQGGPQYF.